These 7 T cell receptor beta chains originate from one sample sequenced in a study of T-cell reconstitution after alpha-beta-depleted transplantation in children. For TCRbeta, the library was prepared with unique molecular identifiers. TCRdb reprocessed the PCR reads with MiXCR, giving one entry per CDR3 protein. The table lists roughly 28,000 distinct CDR3 sequences, roughly a sixth of them singletons. The source material was PBMCs, mostly from graft donor cells, sampled 60 days after TCRalphabeta/CD19-depleted stem cell transplant. The receptors derive from a male patient between 2 and 15 years old who had a stem cell transplant for acute lymphoblastic leukemia, so the T cells may come from the graft donor.

This clonotype was seen ten or more times. CDR3 loop: CSARDLTDEKLFF. The CDR3 DNA follows: TGCAGTGCTAGAGATCTCACGGATGAAAAACTGTTTTTT. The chain carries TRBV20-1 and TRBJ1-4; D remains ambiguous. V lost 0 bases and J lost 6, with 8 bases in between. Germline V CDR1 and CDR2: DFQATT, SNEGSKA (reference sequence). The CDR3 sequence is 13 residues long.

The sample holds a few counts of this clonotype. The gene calls are TRBV10-2 and TRBJ2-2; D unclear. The germline gives CDR1 WSHSY, CDR2 SAAADI. The V and J ends lost 0 bases and 6 bases respectively, with 8 bases between them. There are 14 residues in the CDR3. This chain's CDR3 is CASSESQLPGELFF. DNA of the CDR3: TGCGCCAGCAGTGAGTCACAATTACCCGGGGAGCTGTTTTTT.

There are many counts of this clonotype. The chain joins TRBV7-8 to TRBJ1-2; weak D call: TRBD1 (5 bases). Between the trimmed V and J ends, which lost 4 bases and 3 bases, there was a span of 21 bases. The CDR3 loop spans 17 amino acids. Germline-derived CDR1 and CDR2 are SGHVS and FQNEAQ. CDR3 protein: CASSSRGDVPTHYGYTF. The DNA of the CDR3 is TGTGCCAGCAGCTCTCGCGGGGACGTCCCCACTCACTATGGCTACACCTTC.

This clonotype came up many times. J is TRBJ1-4 and V is TRBV29-1, with 9 bases that match TRBD1. The length of the CDR3 is 13 residues. Germline loops: CDR1 SQVTM, CDR2 ANQGSEA. V was clipped by 7 bases and J by 2 bases; unmatched bases: 2. The CDR3 nucleotides are TGCAGCGCTACAGGGGGCACTAATGAAAAACTGTTTTTT. It yields the protein CSATGGTNEKLFF.

This clonotype was recorded many times. The J gene is TRBJ2-1, the V gene TRBV29-1; 14 bases line up with TRBD2. Losses at the gene ends were 4 bases for V and 8 bases for J; bases not matched to a gene: 4. Germline V gene sequence: CDR1 SQVTM, CDR2 ANQGSEA. The CDR3 loop spans 14 amino acids. Here the CDR3 reads CSVGLAGGRDEQFF. The CDR3, as DNA: TGCAGCGTTGGACTAGCGGGGGGGAGGGATGAGCAGTTCTTC.

The chain carries TRBV12-3 or TRBV12-4 and TRBJ2-6; TRBD2 matches at 9 bases. There are 18 residues in the CDR3. Trimming at V came to 5 bases and at J to 4 bases, leaving 12 bases not matched to a gene. Here the CDR3 reads CASSPHSGSKPGANVLTF. CDR3 coding DNA: TGTGCCAGCAGTCCCCATAGCGGGAGTAAGCCCGGGGCCAACGTCCTGACTTTC.

The chain recombines TRBV6-1 with TRBJ1-4; D is undetermined. V was pared by 4 bases and J by 4 bases, with 13 bases between. The CDR3 is 15 residues long. The germline V gene encodes CDR1 MNHNS and CDR2 SASEGT. CDR3 sequence: CASSAIDIYNEKLFF. The CDR3 region has the DNA TGTGCCAGCAGTGCAATCGACATCTATAATGAAAAACTGTTTTTT.